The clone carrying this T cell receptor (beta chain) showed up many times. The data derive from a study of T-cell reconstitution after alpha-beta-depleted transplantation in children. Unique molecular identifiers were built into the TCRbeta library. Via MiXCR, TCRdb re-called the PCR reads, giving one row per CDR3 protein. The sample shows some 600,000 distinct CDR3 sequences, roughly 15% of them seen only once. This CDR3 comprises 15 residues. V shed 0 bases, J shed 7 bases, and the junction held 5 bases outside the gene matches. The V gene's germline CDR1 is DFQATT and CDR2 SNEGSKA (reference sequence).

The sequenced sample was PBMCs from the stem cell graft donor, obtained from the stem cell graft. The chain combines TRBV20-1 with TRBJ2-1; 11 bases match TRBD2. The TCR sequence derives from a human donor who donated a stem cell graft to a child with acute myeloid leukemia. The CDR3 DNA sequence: TGCAGTGCTAGAGATTTTGTAGCGGGGGGGAATGAGCAGTTCTTC. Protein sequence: CSARDFVAGGNEQFF.